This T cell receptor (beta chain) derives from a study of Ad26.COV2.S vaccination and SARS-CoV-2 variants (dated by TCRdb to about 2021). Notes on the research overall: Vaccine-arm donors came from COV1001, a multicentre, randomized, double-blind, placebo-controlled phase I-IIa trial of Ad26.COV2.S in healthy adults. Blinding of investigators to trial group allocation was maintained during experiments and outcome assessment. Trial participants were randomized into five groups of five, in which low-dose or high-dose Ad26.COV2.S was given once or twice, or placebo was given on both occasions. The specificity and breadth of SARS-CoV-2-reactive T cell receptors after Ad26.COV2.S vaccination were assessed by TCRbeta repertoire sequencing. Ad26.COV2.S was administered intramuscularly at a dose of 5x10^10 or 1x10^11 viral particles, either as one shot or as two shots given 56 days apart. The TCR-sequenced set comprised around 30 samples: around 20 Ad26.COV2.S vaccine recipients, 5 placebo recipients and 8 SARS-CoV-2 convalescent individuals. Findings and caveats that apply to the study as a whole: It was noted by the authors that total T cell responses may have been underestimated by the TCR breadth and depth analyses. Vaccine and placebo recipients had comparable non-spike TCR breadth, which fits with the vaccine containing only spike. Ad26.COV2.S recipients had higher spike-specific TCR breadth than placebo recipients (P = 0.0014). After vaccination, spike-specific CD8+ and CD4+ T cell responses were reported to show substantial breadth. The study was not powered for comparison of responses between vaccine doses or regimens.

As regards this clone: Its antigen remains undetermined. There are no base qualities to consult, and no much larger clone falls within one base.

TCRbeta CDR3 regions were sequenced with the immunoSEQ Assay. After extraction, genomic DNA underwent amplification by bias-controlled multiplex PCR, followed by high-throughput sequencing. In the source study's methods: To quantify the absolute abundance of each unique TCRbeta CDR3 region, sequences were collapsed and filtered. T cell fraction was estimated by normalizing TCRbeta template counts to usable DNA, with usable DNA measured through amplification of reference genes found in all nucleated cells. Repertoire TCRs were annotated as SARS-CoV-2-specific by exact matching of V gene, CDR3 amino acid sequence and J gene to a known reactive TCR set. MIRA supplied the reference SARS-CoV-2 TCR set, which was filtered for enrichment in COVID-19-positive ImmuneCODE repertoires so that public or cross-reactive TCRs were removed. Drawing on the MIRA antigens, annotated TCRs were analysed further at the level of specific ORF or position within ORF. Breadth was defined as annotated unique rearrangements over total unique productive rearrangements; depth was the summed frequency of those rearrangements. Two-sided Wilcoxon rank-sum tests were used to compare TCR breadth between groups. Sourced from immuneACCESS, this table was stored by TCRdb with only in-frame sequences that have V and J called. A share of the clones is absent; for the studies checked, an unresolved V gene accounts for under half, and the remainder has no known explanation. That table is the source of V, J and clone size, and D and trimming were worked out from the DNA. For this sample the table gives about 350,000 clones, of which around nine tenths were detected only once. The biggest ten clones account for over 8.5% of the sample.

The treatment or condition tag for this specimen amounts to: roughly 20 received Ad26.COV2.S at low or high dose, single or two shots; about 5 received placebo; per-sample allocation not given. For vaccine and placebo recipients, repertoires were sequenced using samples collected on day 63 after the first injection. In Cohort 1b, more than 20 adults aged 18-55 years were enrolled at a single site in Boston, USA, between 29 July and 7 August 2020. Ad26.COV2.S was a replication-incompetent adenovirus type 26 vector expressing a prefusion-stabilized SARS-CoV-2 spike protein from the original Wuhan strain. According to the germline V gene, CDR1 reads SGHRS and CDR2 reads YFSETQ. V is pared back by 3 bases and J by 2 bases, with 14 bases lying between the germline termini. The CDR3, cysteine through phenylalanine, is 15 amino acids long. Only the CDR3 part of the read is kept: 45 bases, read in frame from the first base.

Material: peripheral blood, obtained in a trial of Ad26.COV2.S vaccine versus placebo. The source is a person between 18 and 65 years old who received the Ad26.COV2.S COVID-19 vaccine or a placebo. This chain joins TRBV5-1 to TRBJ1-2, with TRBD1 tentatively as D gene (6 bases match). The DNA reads TGCGCCAGCAGCTCCGCTCGACAGGCCAACTATGGCTACACCTTC. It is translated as CASSSARQANYGYTF.